The 26 T cell receptor beta chains reported below all come from one sample, sequenced in a study of T-cell reconstitution after alpha-beta-depleted transplantation in children. Unique molecular identifiers were used to barcode this TCRbeta library. TCRdb analysed the PCR reads with MiXCR anew, one entry per CDR3 protein. The table has a few hundred thousand distinct CDR3 sequences, approximately 11% seen once. Here the sequenced sample was PBMCs, taken before TCRalphabeta/CD19-depleted stem cell transplant. These receptors all come from a child less than two years old with acute myeloid leukemia, due to receive a stem cell transplant.

This clonotype was observed many times. The chain combines TRBV7-2 with TRBJ2-7; 7 positions agree with TRBD1. The V gene end was trimmed by 10 bases and the J gene end by 3 bases; junction bases not matched to a gene: 12. Germline V gene lookup returns CDR1 SGHTA and CDR2 FQGNSA. The CDR3 is made up of 14 amino acids. The CDR3 region is CATTAPGQSYEQYF. The CDR3 DNA follows: TGTGCCACAACAGCACCGGGACAGAGCTACGAGCAGTACTTC.

This chain joins TRBV30 and TRBJ2-1; D uncertain. CDR3 length: 14 residues. V was clipped by 3 bases and J by 4 bases, with 13 bases between them. The germline V gene encodes CDR1 GTSNPN and CDR2 SVGIG (reference sequence). DNA of the CDR3: TGTGCCTGGAGGAAGGCGGCATCTTACAATGAGCAGTTCTTC. Its translation: CAWRKAASYNEQFF. Variable domain in full (rest from reference TRBV30 and TRBJ2-1): SQTIHQWPATLVQPVGSPLSLECTVEGTSNPNLYWYRQAAGRGLQLLFYSVGIGQISSEVPQNLSASRPQDRQFILSSKKLLLSDSGFYLCAWRKAASYNEQFFGPGTRLTVL.

Many counts were recorded for this clonotype. J is TRBJ2-7 and V is TRBV27, with D perhaps being TRBD1 or TRBD2 (6 bases each). CDR1 and CDR2 (germline): MNHEY, SMNVEV (reference sequence). This CDR3 region has 13 residues. V was pared by 6 bases and J by 3 bases, with 12 bases between. The CDR3 DNA sequence: TGTGCCAGCAGATTAGGGGGGCACTACGAGCAGTACTTC. It yields the protein CASRLGGHYEQYF.

This clonotype was picked up many times. This chain connects TRBV5-1 to TRBJ2-1; D is unresolved. The V end lost 0 bases, the J end lost 0 bases, and 7 bases lay between the germline ends. This CDR3 region has 15 residues. Germline values: CDR1 SGHRS, CDR2 YFSETQ. CDR3 residues: CASSLEDTSYNEQFF. The CDR3 nucleotides are TGCGCCAGCAGCTTGGAAGACACCTCCTACAATGAGCAGTTCTTC.

This clonotype has ten or more counts. The gene calls are TRBV6-4 and TRBJ2-2; TRBD1 might be the D (5 bases). Between the trimmed V and J ends, which lost 10 bases and 7 bases, there was a span of 16 bases. This CDR3 has 13 residues. Germline lookup yields CDR1 MRHNA and CDR2 SNTAGT. CDR3 loop: CATRSRAGGELFF. The CDR3 DNA reads TGTGCCACGCGGAGCAGGGCCGGCGGGGAGCTGTTTTTT.

The V gene is TRBV11-1, the J gene TRBJ2-1; D not certain. The CDR3 has 16 amino acids. Trimming stripped 6 bases from V and 0 bases from J, with 15 bases between. CDR1 is SGHAT, CDR2 FQDESV, per germline (reference sequence). CDR3: CASSTPISRSYNEQFF. CDR3 DNA sequence: TGTGCCAGCAGTACCCCTATCTCCCGCTCCTACAATGAGCAGTTCTTC.

In this sample, this clonotype turned up many times. The CDR3 sequence is CASSTFRGANNEQFF. CDR3 nucleotides: TGTGCCAGCAGCACCTTTAGGGGGGCAAACAATGAGCAGTTCTTC. The V gene is TRBV7-3, the J gene TRBJ2-1; D possibly matches TRBD1 or TRBD2 (6 bases each). The ends were cut back, 5 bases at V and 5 bases at J, with 16 bases in the middle. The germline V gene encodes CDR1 SGHTA and CDR2 FQGTGA. The CDR3 runs 15 residues. Variable domain in full (rest from reference TRBV7-3 and TRBJ2-1): GAGVSQTPSNKVTEKGKYVELRCDPISGHTALYWYRQSLGQGPEFLIYFQGTGAADDSGLPNDRFFAVRPEGSVSTLKIQRTERGDSAVYLCASSTFRGANNEQFFGPGTRLTVL.

This clonotype was detected ten times or more. J is TRBJ1-3 and V is TRBV12-3 or TRBV12-4; perhaps TRBD1 as D (5 bases). The CDR3 length is 14 residues. Deletions cut 7 bases from V and 8 bases from J, with 18 bases between. The CDR3, as DNA: TGTGCCAGCACCACCGGGGGTGGTGTACACACCATATATTTT. The encoded protein is CASTTGGGVHTIYF.

This clonotype was seen many times. The chain recombines TRBV7-2 with TRBJ2-5; 10 bases map to TRBD2. V was pared by 1 base and J by 0 bases, with 5 bases of the junction left unmatched. The germline V gene has CDR1 SGHTA and CDR2 FQGNSA. The CDR3 runs 17 residues. CDR3 region: CASSLGQTSGYQETQYF. The CDR3 region has the DNA TGTGCCAGCAGCTTAGGGCAGACTAGCGGGTACCAAGAGACCCAGTACTTC.

In its sample, this clonotype was seen many times. This chain links TRBV5-6 with TRBJ2-3; 11 bases are shared with TRBD2. CDR3 length: 18 amino acids. From germline, CDR1 is SGHDT and CDR2 YYEEEE. The junction had 7 bases not matched to a gene; V was cut back by 1 base and J by 0 bases. The CDR3 bases are TGTGCCAGCAGCTTGATACTAGCGGGGGACTATAGCACAGATACGCAGTATTTT. This gives the protein CASSLILAGDYSTDTQYF. The full variable domain, its missing parts supplied by reference TRBV5-6 and TRBJ2-3, is DAGVTQSPTHLIKTRGQQVTLRCSPKSGHDTVSWYQQALGQGPQFIFQYYEEEERQRGNFPDRFSGHQFPNYSSELNVNALLLGDSALYLCASSLILAGDYSTDTQYFGPGTRLTVL.

This clonotype has a count of ten or more. The gene calls are TRBV7-9 and TRBJ1-1; D remains ambiguous. The CDR3 extends over 12 amino acids. CDR1 is SEHNR and CDR2 is FQNEAQ in the germline V gene (reference sequence). V shed 6 bases and J shed 8 bases, with 13 bases lying between them. DNA for the CDR3: TGTGCCAGCAGTCAATGGGGAGCCGAAGCTTTCTTT. This gives the protein CASSQWGAEAFF. Using reference TRBV7-9 and TRBJ1-1 for the parts outside the CDR3, the full variable domain is DTGVSQNPRHKITKRGQNVTFRCDPISEHNRLYWYRQTLGQGPEFLTYFQNEAQLEKSRLLSDRFSAERPKGSFSTLEIQRTEQGDSAMYLCASSQWGAEAFFGQGTRLTVV.

In its sample, this clonotype was seen many times. CDR3 in amino acids: CASSLVSGAPQEQYF. CDR3 coding DNA: TGCGCCAGCAGCTTGGTTTCGGGGGCTCCGCAGGAGCAGTACTTC. The V call is TRBV5-1, the J call TRBJ2-7; D tentatively fits TRBD1 or TRBD2 (6 bases each). The CDR3 is 15 residues long. Germline loops: CDR1 SGHRS, CDR2 YFSETQ. Trimming removed 0 bases at V and 7 bases at J, with 17 bases between.

Ten or more counts support this clonotype. The chain uses TRBV11-3 and TRBJ2-1; maybe TRBD2 (5 bases). Trimming left V 3 bases short and J 9 bases short, with 9 bases between. Looked up from germline, CDR1 is SGHNT and CDR2 is YENEEA. The CDR3 extends over 12 amino acids. DNA for the CDR3: TGTGCCAGCAGCTTGGAGGTCGGTGAGCAGTTCTTC. As protein: CASSLEVGEQFF.

This clonotype was detected ten times or more. The rearrangement joins TRBV12-3 or TRBV12-4 to TRBJ1-4; 7 positions agree with TRBD1. The CDR3 runs to 13 residues. V was pared by 6 bases and J by 5 bases, with 3 bases of the junction left unmatched. CDR3 loop: CASSRQGNEKLFF. Here the CDR3 DNA reads TGTGCCAGCAGCCGACAGGGAAATGAAAAACTGTTTTTT.

This clonotype was counted ten times or more. V and J are TRBV5-5 and TRBJ2-1, with D tentatively TRBD1 (6 bases). Between the trimmed V and J ends, which lost 0 bases and 14 bases, there was a span of 15 bases. The CDR3 runs to 13 residues. Germline CDR1 is SGHKS and CDR2 is YYEKEE (reference sequence). As DNA, the CDR3 is TGTGCCAGCAGCTTGGCACCGACAGGATTGGAGTTCTTC. Translating gives CASSLAPTGLEFF.

There are many counts of this clonotype. The chain carries TRBV29-1 and TRBJ2-1; 7 nucleotides agree with TRBD1. CDR1 is SQVTM and CDR2 is ANQGSEA in the germline V gene. CDR3 length: 14 residues. Losses at the gene ends were 4 bases for V and 4 bases for J; bases not matched to a gene: 7. The CDR3 nucleotides are TGCAGCGTTGTTTCAGGGGGAGTTTACAATGAGCAGTTCTTC. This gives the protein CSVVSGGVYNEQFF.

This clonotype has a count of ten or more. The chain uses TRBV20-1 and TRBJ2-1, with a weak D call TRBD2 (6 bases). Trimming removed 6 bases at V and 9 bases at J, with 18 bases between. Germline values: CDR1 DFQATT, CDR2 SNEGSKA (reference sequence). This CDR3 comprises 13 residues. Here the CDR3 reads CSAVSGAPSEQFF. CDR3 DNA: TGCAGTGCCGTATCGGGAGCGCCCAGTGAGCAGTTCTTC.

There are many counts of this clonotype. The rearrangement links TRBV7-8 to TRBJ2-1, with 14 nucleotides matching TRBD2. Germline CDR1 is SGHVS and CDR2 is FQNEAQ. J lost 7 bases, V lost 4 bases, and 3 bases had no gene match. The CDR3 spans 15 residues. The CDR3 nucleotides read TGTGCCAGCAGCTCATGGACTAGCGGGGGGAATGAGCAGTTCTTC. Its translation is CASSSWTSGGNEQFF.

This clonotype has ten or more counts. The rearrangement joins TRBV12-3 or TRBV12-4 to TRBJ1-6; D call uncertain. The CDR3 has 16 residues. Trimming pared 0 bases from V and 9 bases from J, leaving 15 bases between. The CDR3 sequence is CASSLAPESTASPLHF. Here the CDR3 DNA reads TGTGCCAGCAGTTTAGCCCCGGAATCCACAGCTTCACCCCTCCACTTT.

This clonotype was recorded at least ten times. V is TRBV29-1 and J is TRBJ1-2; a weak D match, TRBD1 (6 bases). There are 13 residues in the CDR3. CDR1 and CDR2 from the germline V gene are SQVTM and ANQGSEA. Trimming took 5 bases from V and 0 from J, leaving 10 bases between them. CDR3 protein: CSVRYRANYGYTF. In nucleotides, the CDR3 is TGCAGCGTTCGTTACAGGGCTAACTATGGCTACACCTTC.

At least ten counts were recorded for this clonotype. V and J are TRBV11-2 and TRBJ2-7; TRBD1 might be the D (6 bases). There are 14 residues in the CDR3. Germline values: CDR1 SGHAT, CDR2 FQNNGV. V shed 2 bases and J shed 5 bases, with 13 bases lying between them. CDR3 region: CASSLQEDRNEQYF. The CDR3 bases are TGTGCCAGCAGCTTACAGGAGGACAGAAACGAGCAGTACTTC.

The V gene is TRBV5-1, the J gene TRBJ1-1; D gene uncertain. The CDR3 is 14 amino acids. V lost 1 base and J 2 bases, leaving 9 bases between the germline ends. Germline V gene sequence: CDR1 SGHRS, CDR2 YFSETQ. The CDR3 here is CASSLTPANTEAFF. Written as DNA, the CDR3 is TGCGCCAGCAGCTTGACACCAGCCAACACTGAAGCTTTCTTT.

This clonotype was seen repeatedly, ten times or more. The V call is TRBV12-3 or TRBV12-4, the J call TRBJ2-1; D gene uncertain. The length of the CDR3 is 15 residues. V lost 1 base and J lost 0, with 7 bases in between. CDR3 region: CASSLGRSSYNEQFF. CDR3 nucleotide sequence: TGTGCCAGCAGTTTAGGCAGGAGCTCCTACAATGAGCAGTTCTTC.

This clonotype was seen ten or more times. This chain connects TRBV5-1 to TRBJ2-7; D is perhaps TRBD2 (6 bases). CDR3 length: 14 amino acids. CDR1 SGHRS and CDR2 YFSETQ come from the germline V gene. V lost 5 bases and J lost 0, with 12 bases in between. CDR3 sequence: CASRGVGSSYEQYF. The CDR3 DNA reads TGCGCCAGCAGGGGGGTCGGGAGCTCCTACGAGCAGTACTTC.

This clonotype appeared many times. J is TRBJ2-5 and V is TRBV5-1; perhaps TRBD2 as D (5 bases). Trimming stripped 4 bases from V and 1 base from J, with 11 bases between. The CDR3 contains 14 residues. Germline CDR1 reads SGHRS; CDR2 reads YFSETQ. The CDR3 here is CASSQGRGQETQYF. CDR3 DNA: TGCGCCAGCAGCCAAGGGAGAGGCCAAGAGACCCAGTACTTC.

This clonotype was seen repeatedly, ten times or more. At one of its ends the junction is not consistent with the germline gene, which may arise from a read error. The V and J genes are TRBV7-7 and TRBJ2-3; D gene unclear. Germline values: CDR1 SSHAT, CDR2 FNYEAQ (reference sequence). The CDR3 totals 14 residues. CDR3 sequence: CASSLAGPTDTQYF. The DNA for the CDR3 is TGTGCTAGCAGCTTAGCCGGGCCAACAGATACGCAGTATTTT. Filled out from reference TRBV7-7 and TRBJ2-3, the complete variable domain reads GAGVSQSPRYKVTKRGQDVTLRCDPISSHATLYWYQQALGQGPEFLTYFNYEAQPDKSGLPSDRFSAERPEGSISTLTIQRTEQRDSAMYRCASSLAGPTDTQYFGPGTRLTVL.